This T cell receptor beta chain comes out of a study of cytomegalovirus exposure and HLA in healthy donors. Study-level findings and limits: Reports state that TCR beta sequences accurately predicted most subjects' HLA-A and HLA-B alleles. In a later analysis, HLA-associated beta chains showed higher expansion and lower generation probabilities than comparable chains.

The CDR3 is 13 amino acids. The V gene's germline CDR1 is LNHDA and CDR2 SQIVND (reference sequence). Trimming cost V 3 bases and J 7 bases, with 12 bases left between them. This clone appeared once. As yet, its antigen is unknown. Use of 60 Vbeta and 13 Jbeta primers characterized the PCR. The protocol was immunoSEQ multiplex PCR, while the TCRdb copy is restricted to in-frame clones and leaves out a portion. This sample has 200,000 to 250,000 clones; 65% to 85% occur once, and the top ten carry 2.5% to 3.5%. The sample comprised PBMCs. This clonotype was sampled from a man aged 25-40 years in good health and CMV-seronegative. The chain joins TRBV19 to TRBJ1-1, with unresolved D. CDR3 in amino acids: CASSIPNRVEAFF. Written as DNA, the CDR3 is TGTGCCAGTAGTATCCCCAACCGGGTTGAAGCTTTCTTT. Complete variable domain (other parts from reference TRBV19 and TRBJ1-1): DGGITQSPKYLFRKEGQNVTLSCEQNLNHDAMYWYRQDPGQGLRLIYYSQIVNDFQKGDIAEGYSVSREKKESFPLTVTSAQKNPTAFYLCASSIPNRVEAFFGQGTRLTVV.